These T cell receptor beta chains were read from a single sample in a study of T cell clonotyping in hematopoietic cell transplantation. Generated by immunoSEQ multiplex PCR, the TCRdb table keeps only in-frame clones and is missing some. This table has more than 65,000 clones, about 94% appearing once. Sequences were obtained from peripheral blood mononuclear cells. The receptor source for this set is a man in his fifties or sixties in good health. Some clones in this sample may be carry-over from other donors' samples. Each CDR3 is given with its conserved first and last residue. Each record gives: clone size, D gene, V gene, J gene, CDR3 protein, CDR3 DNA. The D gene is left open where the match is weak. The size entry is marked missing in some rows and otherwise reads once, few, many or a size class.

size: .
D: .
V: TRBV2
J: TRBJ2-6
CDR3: CASSDWASGANVLTF
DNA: TGTGCCAGCAGTGACTGGGCCTCTGGGGCCAACGTCCTGACTTTC

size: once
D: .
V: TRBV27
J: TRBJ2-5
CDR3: CASSLSFQETQYF
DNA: TGTGCCAGCAGTTTAAGTTTTCAAGAGACCCAGTACTTC

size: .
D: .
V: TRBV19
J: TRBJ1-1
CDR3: CASSTRPGAKNTEAFF
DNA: TGTGCCAGTAGTACCCGACCCGGGGCCAAGAACACTGAAGCTTTCTTT

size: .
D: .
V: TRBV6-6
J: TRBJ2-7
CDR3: CASTLQGAAYEQYF
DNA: TGTGCCAGCACCCTACAGGGAGCAGCCTACGAGCAGTACTTC

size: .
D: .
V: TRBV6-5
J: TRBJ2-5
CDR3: CASSFLGGGETQYF
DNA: TGTGCCAGCAGCTTCCTTGGGGGCGGGGAGACCCAGTACTTC

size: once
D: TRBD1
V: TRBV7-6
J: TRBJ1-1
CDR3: CASSDSPQGLNTEAFF
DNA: TGTGCCAGCAGCGATTCTCCACAGGGGTTGAACACTGAAGCTTTCTTT

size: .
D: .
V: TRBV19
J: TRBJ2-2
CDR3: CASSASRERDTGELFF
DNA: TGTGCCAGTAGTGCATCCAGGGAGAGGGACACCGGGGAGCTGTTTTTT

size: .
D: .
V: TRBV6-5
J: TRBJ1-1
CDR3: CASSYGTEAFF
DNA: TGTGCCAGCAGTTACGGTACTGAAGCTTTCTTT

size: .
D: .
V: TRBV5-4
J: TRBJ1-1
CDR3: CASSLAQAAPEAFF
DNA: TGTGCCAGCAGCTTGGCTCAGGCAGCCCCTGAAGCTTTCTTT

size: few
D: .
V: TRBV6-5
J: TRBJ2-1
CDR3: CASKEESSYNEQFF
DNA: TGTGCCAGCAAGGAGGAGAGCTCCTACAATGAGCAGTTCTTC

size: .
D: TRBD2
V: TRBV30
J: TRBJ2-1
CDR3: CAWNIVAGGANEQFF
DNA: TGTGCCTGGAACATAGTAGCGGGAGGGGCAAATGAGCAGTTCTTC

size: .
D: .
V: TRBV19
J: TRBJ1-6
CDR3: CASSMGGPPLHF
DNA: TGTGCCAGTAGTATGGGGGGTCCACCCCTCCACTTT

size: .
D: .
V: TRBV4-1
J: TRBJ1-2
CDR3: CASSQDQGDYGYTF
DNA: TGCGCCAGCAGCCAAGATCAGGGTGACTATGGCTACACCTTC

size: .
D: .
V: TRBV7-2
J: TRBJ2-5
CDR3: CASSERTETQYF
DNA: TGTGCCAGCAGCGAAAGGACAGAGACCCAGTACTTC

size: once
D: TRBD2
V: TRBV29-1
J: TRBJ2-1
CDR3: CSVRRTSGSYNEQFF
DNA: TGCAGCGTCCGGAGGACTAGCGGCTCCTACAATGAGCAGTTCTTC

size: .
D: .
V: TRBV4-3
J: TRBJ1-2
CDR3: CASSQDYDSSYGYTF
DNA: TGCGCCAGCAGCCAAGATTACGATTCTAGTTATGGCTACACCTTC

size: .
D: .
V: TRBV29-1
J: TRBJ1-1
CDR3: CSVGVRGTEAFF
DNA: TGCAGCGTTGGGGTCAGGGGAACTGAAGCTTTCTTT

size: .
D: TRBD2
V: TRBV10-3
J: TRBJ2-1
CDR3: CAISETSGTNNEQFF
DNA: TGTGCCATCAGTGAGACTAGCGGGACTAACAATGAGCAGTTCTTC

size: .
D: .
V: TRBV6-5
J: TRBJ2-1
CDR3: CATGLNNEQFF
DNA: TGTGCCACCGGACTGAACAATGAGCAGTTCTTC

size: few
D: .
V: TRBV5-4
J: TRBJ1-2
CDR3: CASSLAYRQNYGYTF
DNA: TGTGCCAGCAGCTTGGCGTACAGGCAAAACTATGGCTACACCTTC

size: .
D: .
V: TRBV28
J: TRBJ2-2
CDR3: CASSRPRELFF
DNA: TGTGCCAGCAGCCGACCCCGGGAGCTGTTTTTT

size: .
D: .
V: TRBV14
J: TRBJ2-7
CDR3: CASSQELGYEQYF
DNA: TGTGCCAGCAGCCAAGAATTGGGCTACGAGCAGTACTTC

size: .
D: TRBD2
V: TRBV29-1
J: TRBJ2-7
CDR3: CSVAGGGLDEQYF
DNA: TGCAGCGTTGCGGGGGGGGGCTTGGACGAGCAGTACTTC

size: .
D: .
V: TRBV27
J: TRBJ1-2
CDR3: CASSLGRGSGGYTF
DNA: TGTGCCAGCAGCCTAGGCCGGGGGTCAGGAGGCTACACCTTC

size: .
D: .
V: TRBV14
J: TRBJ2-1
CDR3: CASSLQAYREQFF
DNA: TGTGCCAGCAGTCTCCAAGCTTACAGGGAGCAGTTCTTC

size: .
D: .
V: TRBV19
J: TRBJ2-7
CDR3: CASTGRGSFGHEQYF
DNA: TGTGCCAGTACCGGACGGGGCTCTTTTGGGCACGAGCAGTACTTC

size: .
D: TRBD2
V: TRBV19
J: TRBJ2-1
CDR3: CASRLAGGANEQFF
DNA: TGTGCCAGTCGGTTAGCGGGAGGGGCTAATGAGCAGTTCTTC

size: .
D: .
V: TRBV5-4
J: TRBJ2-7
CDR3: CASSLPGTGSYEQYF
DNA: TGTGCCAGCAGCTTACCCGGGACGGGTTCCTACGAGCAGTACTTC

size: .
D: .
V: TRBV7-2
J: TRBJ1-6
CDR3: CASSLLPDRLSPLHF
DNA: TGTGCCAGCAGCTTACTTCCCGACAGGCTGTCACCCCTCCACTTT

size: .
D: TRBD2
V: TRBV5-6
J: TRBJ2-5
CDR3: CASSHNGGGLGETQYF
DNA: TGTGCCAGCAGCCACAACGGGGGGGGGCTCGGCGAGACCCAGTACTTC

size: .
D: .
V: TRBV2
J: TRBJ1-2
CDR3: CASSEAGQGIGYTF
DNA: TGTGCCAGCAGTGAAGCGGGGCAGGGAATTGGCTACACCTTC

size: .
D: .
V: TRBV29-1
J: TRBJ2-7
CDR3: CSVTPGERGAAEYF
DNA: TGCAGCGTGACTCCAGGGGAAAGGGGCGCAGCAGAGTACTTC

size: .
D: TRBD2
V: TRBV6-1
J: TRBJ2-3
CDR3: CASRASGGRRDTQYF
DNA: TGTGCCAGCAGGGCTAGCGGGGGGCGGAGAGATACGCAGTATTTT

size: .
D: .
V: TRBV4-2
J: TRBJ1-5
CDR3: CASSQDLADYSNQPQHF
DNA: TGTGCCAGCAGCCAAGATTTGGCAGATTATAGCAATCAGCCCCAGCATTTT

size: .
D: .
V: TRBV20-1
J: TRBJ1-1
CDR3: CSAARGTEAFF
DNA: TGCAGTGCTGCGAGGGGCACTGAAGCTTTCTTT

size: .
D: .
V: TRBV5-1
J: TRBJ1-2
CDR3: CASSDSYGYTF
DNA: TGCGCCAGCAGCGACAGCTATGGCTACACCTTC

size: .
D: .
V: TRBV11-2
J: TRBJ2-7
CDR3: CASSSELGRSAYEQYF
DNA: TGTGCCAGCAGCTCCGAACTCGGGAGAAGTGCTTACGAGCAGTACTTC

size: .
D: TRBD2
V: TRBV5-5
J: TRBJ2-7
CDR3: CASSFLAGISYEQYF
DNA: TGTGCCAGCAGCTTTCTAGCGGGTATCTCCTACGAGCAGTACTTC

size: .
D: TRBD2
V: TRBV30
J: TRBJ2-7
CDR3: CAWRKPGLAAEQYF
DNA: TGTGCCTGGAGGAAACCGGGACTAGCTGCCGAGCAGTACTTC

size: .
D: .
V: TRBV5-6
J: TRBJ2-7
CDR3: CASRQGSYEQYF
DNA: TGTGCCAGCAGGCAGGGCTCCTACGAGCAGTACTTC

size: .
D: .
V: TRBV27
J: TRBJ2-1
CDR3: CASSLTAGEQFF
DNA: TGTGCCAGCAGTTTAACGGCGGGAGAGCAGTTCTTC

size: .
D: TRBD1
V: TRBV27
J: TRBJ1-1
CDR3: CASSPQLNRGEAFF
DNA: TGTGCCAGCAGTCCCCAATTAAACAGGGGAGAAGCTTTCTTT

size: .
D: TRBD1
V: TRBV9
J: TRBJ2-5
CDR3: CASSASGTGWETQYF
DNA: TGTGCCAGCAGCGCCTCCGGGACAGGGTGGGAGACCCAGTACTTC

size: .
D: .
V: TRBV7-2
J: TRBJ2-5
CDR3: CASSLVAGAETQYF
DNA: TGTGCCAGCAGCTTAGTTGCGGGTGCAGAGACCCAGTACTTC

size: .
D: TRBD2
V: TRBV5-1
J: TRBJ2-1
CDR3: CASSLVGGSYNEQFF
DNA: TGCGCCAGCAGCTTGGTGGGGGGGAGCTACAATGAGCAGTTCTTC

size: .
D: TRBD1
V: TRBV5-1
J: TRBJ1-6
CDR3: CASSFLTGVDSPLHF
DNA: TGCGCCAGCAGCTTCCTGACAGGGGTGGATTCACCCCTCCACTTT

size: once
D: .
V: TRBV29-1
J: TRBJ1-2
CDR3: CSVEDPGGGYTF
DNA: TGCAGCGTTGAAGATCCTGGGGGCGGCTACACCTTC

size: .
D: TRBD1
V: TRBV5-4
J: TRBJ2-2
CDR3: CASSIGTGLNTGELFF
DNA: TGTGCCAGCAGCATAGGGACAGGGCTGAACACCGGGGAGCTGTTTTTT

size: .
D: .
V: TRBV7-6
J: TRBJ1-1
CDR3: CASSQNVRQAEAFF
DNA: TGTGCCAGCAGCCAAAACGTACGGCAGGCGGAAGCTTTCTTT

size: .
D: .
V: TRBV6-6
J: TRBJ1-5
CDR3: CASSGDSNQPQHF
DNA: TGTGCCAGCAGTGGCGACAGCAATCAGCCCCAGCATTTT

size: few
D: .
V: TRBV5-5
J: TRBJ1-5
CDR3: CASSFVPGDNQPQHF
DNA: TGTGCCAGCAGCTTTGTCCCCGGGGACAATCAGCCCCAGCATTTT

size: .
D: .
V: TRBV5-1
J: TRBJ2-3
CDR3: CASSLEWGALPSDTQYF
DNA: TGCGCCAGCAGCTTGGAGTGGGGGGCCTTACCTTCAGATACGCAGTATTTT

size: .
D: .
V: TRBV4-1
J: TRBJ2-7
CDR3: CASSQDIGYEQYF
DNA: TGCGCCAGCAGCCAAGATATCGGGTACGAGCAGTACTTC